These 14 T cell receptor beta chains came from one sample sequenced in a study of T cells in women clearing cervical HPV infection. Generated by immunoSEQ multiplex PCR, the TCRdb table keeps only in-frame clones and is missing some. The listing contains more than 25,000 clones. Sequences were obtained from blood buffy coat. These receptors were taken from a woman aged 18 to 75 with a cervical HPV16 infection that either progressed to CIN3+ or cleared (not recorded which).

To note about this clone: The sequenced fragment ends 3 residues before the CDR3 boundary, so the rest is inferred from the germline J gene. The chain couples TRBV5-1 to TRBJ2-7, with TRBD1 identical over 9 bases. The germline CDR1 and CDR2 sequences are SGHRS and YFSETQ. This CDR3 has 14 residues. J gave up 5 bases and V 2 bases, and 5 bases lay outside the gene matches. The DNA read from the CDR3 is TGCGCCAGCAGCTTACTGGGACAGGGTGACGAG. Amino acid sequence: CASSLLGQGDE. The entire CDR3 protein reads CASSLLGQGDEQYF.

Notes on this clone: The CDR3 goes on 3 residues after the read ends, and that part is filled in from the germline J gene. This sequence joins TRBV5-1 and TRBJ1-4, with TRBD1 identical over 7 bases. This CDR3 comprises 15 residues. Trimming took 3 bases from V and 3 from J; bases not matched to a gene: 5. CDR1 is SGHRS and CDR2 is YFSETQ in the germline V gene. CDR3 protein: CASSSQGLANEKLFF. Partial CDR3 DNA: TGCGCCAGCAGCTCACAGGGGCTAGCTAATGAAAAA. The full variable domain, in which reference TRBV5-1 and TRBJ1-4 provide the parts outside the CDR3, is KAGVTQTPRYLIKTRGQQVTLSCSPISGHRSVSWYQQTPGQGLQFLFEYFSETQRNKGNFPGRFSGRQFSNSRSEMNVSTLELGDSALYLCASSSQGLANEKLFFGSGTQLSVL.

Regarding this clone: Read data end 3 residues before the CDR3 end; the end is taken from the germline J gene. This chain joins TRBV20-1 and TRBJ1-5; D gene unclear. Trimming left V 4 bases short and J 4 bases short, with 14 bases between. Germline V gene sequence: CDR1 DFQATT, CDR2 SNEGSKA (reference sequence). This CDR3 comprises 14 residues. CDR3 residues: CSATRPGRNQPQHF. The part of the CDR3 DNA that was read is TGCAGTGCTACCCGACCGGGTCGGAATCAGCCC.

Notes on this clone: The CDR3 goes on 3 residues after the read ends, and that part is filled in from the germline J gene. The chain is built from TRBV7-2 and TRBJ1-2, with D possibly being TRBD1 (5 bases). From germline, CDR1 is SGHTA and CDR2 FQGNSA. This CDR3 contains 15 residues. The CDR3 loop reads CASGREGLSKNIYTF. The sequenced part of the CDR3 DNA is TGTGCCAGCGGAAGGGAGGGACTTTCCAAAAACATC.

Turning to this clone: The CDR3 end lies 3 residues beyond the end of the read and is filled in from the germline J gene. J is TRBJ1-4 and V is TRBV2, with TRBD1 as a possible D gene (5 bases). The V gene lost 3 bases and the J gene lost 5 bases, with 13 bases spanning the gap. Germline loops: CDR1 SNHLY, CDR2 FYNNEI. CDR3 length equals 15 residues. The sequenced CDR3 bases are TGTGCCAGCAGTGATATGGGGCTGAGGAATGAAAAA. It translates to CASSDMGLRNEK. The whole CDR3 protein is CASSDMGLRNEKLFF.

A word on this clone: Coverage ceases 3 residues before the CDR3 finishes, and the germline J gene fills in the end. V usage is TRBV12-3 or TRBV12-4 and J usage is TRBJ2-3; 8 positions agree with TRBD1. V shed 7 bases, J shed 8 bases, and the junction held 11 bases outside the gene matches. CDR3 length equals 14 residues. The CDR3: CASTQRTGLATQYF. The CDR3 bases that were read are TGTGCCAGCACCCAACGGACAGGGCTCGCTACG.

Comments on this clone: The read terminates 3 residues before the CDR3 end, so the remaining end is supplied by the germline J gene. J is TRBJ2-3 and V is TRBV7-2; the D gene is possibly TRBD1 (6 bases). The CDR3 runs 14 residues. The germline CDR1 and CDR2 sequences are SGHTA and FQGNSA. CDR3 sequence reads: CASTSAQGNQPQYF. The part of the CDR3 DNA that was read is TGTGCCAGCACTTCGGCACAGGGCAATCAGCCG.

As concerns this clone: The read halts 3 residues ahead of the CDR3 end, with the missing end drawn from the germline J gene. This chain uses TRBV25-1 with TRBJ2-7; TRBD1 is a possible D gene (6 bases). CDR3 size: 14 residues. The germline V gene encodes CDR1 MGHDK and CDR2 SYGVNS. V shed 3 bases and J shed 1 base, with 10 bases lying between them. CDR3 DNA (partial): TGTGCCAGCAGTGATGGGGGCTCGTCCTACGAG. It codes for CASSDGGSSYE. The whole CDR3 protein reads CASSDGGSSYEQYF.

Worth noting for this clone: The missing CDR3 end, 3 residues past where the read stops, is filled in from the germline J gene. J is TRBJ2-3 and V is TRBV5-1; TRBD2 matches 7 bases. Per the germline V gene, CDR1 is SGHRS and CDR2 is YFSETQ. This CDR3 comprises 16 residues. Unmatched junction bases numbered 6, after V lost 0 bases and J lost 2 bases. CDR3 amino acids: CASSLGLAVDTDTQYF. The sequenced part of the CDR3 DNA is TGCGCCAGCAGCTTGGGGCTAGCGGTAGACACAGATACG.

Points on this clone: The CDR3 goes on 3 residues after the read ends, and that part is filled in from the germline J gene. This sequence joins TRBV7-3 and TRBJ2-1; 8 positions match TRBD2. Germline assignment: CDR1 SGHTA and CDR2 FQGTGA. The CDR3 is made up of 15 amino acids. V dropped 3 bases and J dropped 0; count of bases not matched to a gene: 1. The chain's CDR3 is CASSFSGSSYNEQFF. The sequenced part of the CDR3 DNA is TGTGCCAGCAGCTTCAGCGGGAGCTCCTACAATGAG.

About this clone itself: The read finishes 3 residues shy of the CDR3 end, and the germline J gene is used to complete it. V is TRBV6-2 or TRBV6-3 and J is TRBJ1-4, with 11 bases that match TRBD1. Trimming cost V 0 bases and J 3 bases; bases outside gene matches: 3. Germline assignment: CDR1 MNHEY and CDR2 SVGEGT. The CDR3 runs 17 residues. The CDR3 DNA, read in part, is TGTGCCAGCAGTTACTCGGACAGGGGGCACCCTAATGAAAAA. Its translation is CASSYSDRGHPNEK. The full CDR3 is CASSYSDRGHPNEKLFF.

As to this clone: The read ends 3 residues shy of where the CDR3 ends; the end is completed using the germline J gene. V and J are TRBV19 and TRBJ2-5; D gene unclear. Trimming pared 7 bases from V and 6 bases from J, leaving 9 bases between. The CDR3 spans 11 residues. CDR1 and CDR2 from the germline V gene are LNHDA and SQIVND (reference sequence). Partial CDR3 DNA: TGTGCCAGTACGGTTGAGAAGACC. Translating it yields CASTVEKT. The whole CDR3 reads CASTVEKTQYF. The full variable domain, with the rest looked up from reference TRBV19 and TRBJ2-5, is DGGITQSPKYLFRKEGQNVTLSCEQNLNHDAMYWYRQDPGQGLRLIYYSQIVNDFQKGDIAEGYSVSREKKESFPLTVTSAQKNPTAFYLCASTVEKTQYFGPGTRLLVL.

About this clone itself: The CDR3 end falls 3 residues outside the read, so it is completed with the germline J gene. V usage is TRBV20-1 and J usage is TRBJ2-7, with D perhaps matching TRBD1 (7 bases). This CDR3 is 15 amino acids long. The germline V gene has CDR1 DFQATT and CDR2 SNEGSKA (reference sequence). The V end lost 3 bases, the J end lost 3 bases, and 18 bases lay between the germline ends. CDR3 loop: CSARGGWDSDYEQYF. The CDR3 DNA, read in part, is TGCAGTGCTAGGGGGGGATGGGACAGTGACTACGAG.

In regard to this clone: The CDR3 end is not reached by the read, which stops 3 residues before it; the germline J gene fills it in. The rearrangement joins TRBV2 to TRBJ1-2, with 12 bases that match TRBD1. CDR1 and CDR2 from the germline V gene are SNHLY and FYNNEI. CDR3 length: 13 residues. After removal of 6 bases from V and 6 bases from J, the junction contained 2 bases not matched to a gene. The CDR3 bases that were read are TGTGCCAGCAGCGGGGACAGGGGGCATGGC. It specifies CASSGDRGHG. The whole CDR3 protein is CASSGDRGHGYTF.